A selection of T cell receptor beta chains follows, all from one sample in a study of cytomegalovirus exposure and HLA in healthy donors. Libraries were prepared by immunoSEQ multiplex PCR; TCRdb keeps only in-frame clonotypes and omits some of them. The sample gives some 150,000 clones, about 80% of which show up once; more than 1.5% is in the top ten. Specimen: PBMCs. These receptor sequences come from a woman aged 40 to 50 in good health and CMV-seronegative. Each CDR3 is given with its conserved first and last residue. The D gene is left open where the match is weak. Only part of the rows carry a size: once, few, many, or a class if the clone is expanded.

>TRBJ1-1|NA|TRBV7-3|NA
TGTGCCAGCAGCTTAATAGCGACTAACACTGAAGCTTTCTTT
CASSLIATNTEAFF
>TRBJ2-2|NA|TRBV7-9|TRBD2
TGTGCCAGCCCCGAAACGGGGGGGAGCCCCGGGGAGCTGTTTTTT
CASPETGGSPGELFF
>TRBJ1-4|few|TRBV4-1|TRBD1
TGCGCCAGCAGCCAAGATTGGGCGTTTGACAGGGCAGAGAATGAAAAACTGTTTTTT
CASSQDWAFDRAENEKLFF
>TRBJ2-3|few|TRBV7-6|TRBD2
TGTGCCAGCAGCCTTAGGTGGACTAGCCGAGATACGCAGTATTTT
CASSLRWTSRDTQYF
>TRBJ1-1|NA|TRBV28|NA
TGTGCCAGCAGTTTTTATAGGGGGAATGAAGCTTTCTTT
CASSFYRGNEAFF
>TRBJ1-2|NA|TRBV28|NA
TGTGCCAGTCAGCGGCCAGGGGAAGGCTACACCTTC
CASQRPGEGYTF
>TRBJ2-7|NA|TRBV27|TRBD2
TGTGCCAGCAGACCTAGCGGGATAATCTACGAGCAGTACTTC
CASRPSGIIYEQYF
>TRBJ2-2|few|TRBV7-3|TRBD2
TGTGCCAGCAGTTCCCCGGGGGGGGGAAACACCGGGGAGCTGTTTTTT
CASSSPGGGNTGELFF
>TRBJ2-1|NA|TRBV7-9|TRBD2
TGTGCCAGCAGCTTAGCGTGGGTAGCGGGTTCATACAATGAGCAGTTCTTC
CASSLAWVAGSYNEQFF
>TRBJ2-5|NA|TRBV7-6|TRBD2
TGTGCCAGCAGCCCCGGGAGGGGCCTCGGGGAGACCCAGTACTTC
CASSPGRGLGETQYF
>TRBJ2-7|NA|TRBV4-3|NA
TGCGCCAGCAGCCAAGGCCCCCGGGGGGCAGACGAGCAGTACTTC
CASSQGPRGADEQYF
>TRBJ2-2|NA|TRBV19|NA
TGTGCCAGTAGTAGTTCGTTGAACACCGGGGAGCTGTTTTTT
CASSSSLNTGELFF
>TRBJ2-1|once|TRBV18|NA
TGTGCCAGCTCTCGTGAACAGGCTGATGATGAGCAGTTCTTC
CASSREQADDEQFF
>TRBJ2-1|NA|TRBV27|NA
TGTGCCAGCAGTCTTCAGGGAACCTACAATGAGCAGTTCTTC
CASSLQGTYNEQFF
>TRBJ1-1|NA|TRBV23-1|TRBD1
TGCGCCAGCAGTCAATTTCCTTTGGGGGGACAGGGGACGGGTACTGAAGCTTTCTTT
CASSQFPLGGQGTGTEAFF
>TRBJ2-7|NA|TRBV28|NA
TGTGCCAGCAGTTTCTTCATTTTTAGGAGCTCCTACGAGCAGTACTTC
CASSFFIFRSSYEQYF
>TRBJ1-1|NA|TRBV5-1|TRBD1
TGCGCCAGCAGCTTACAGGGGGGGACTGAAGCTTTCTTT
CASSLQGGTEAFF